The clone carrying this T cell receptor (beta chain) showed up just a few times. These data are taken from a study of blood T cells in healthy people across ages. The CDR3 length is 13 residues. Germline V gives CDR1 SGHTA, CDR2 FQGTGA. Trimming stripped 5 bases from V and 9 bases from J, with 14 bases between. Healthy Caucasians from Russia aged roughly 6 to 90 served as donors. Sample-barcoded 5' priming and a J-beta primer mix drove a second PCR of roughly 6 to 12 cycles. Every cDNA molecule carried a tag from a template-switch adaptor bearing 12 random nucleotides. TCRdb re-called the 5' RACE reads through MiXCR, storing one row per CDR3 protein. The sample includes hundreds of thousands of distinct CDR3 sequences, roughly 50% of them seen just once.

The sample was blood. This sequence was found in an elderly man in good health. The gene calls are TRBV7-3 and TRBJ2-1, with TRBD2 as a possible D gene (6 bases). Here the CDR3 DNA reads TGTGCCAGCAGCAACCCGGGGGTGGCTGAGCAGTTCTTC. This encodes CASSNPGVAEQFF.